Listed here are 30 T cell receptor beta chains from one sample, sequenced in a study of T cell repertoires in cytomegalovirus infection. These receptors have no known antigen. TCRdb itself ran the reads through MiXCR, one entry per CDR3 protein. This table has a few hundred thousand distinct CDR3 sequences, 40% appearing once. Sequences were derived from cultured PBMCs, sampled from culture after CMV antigen stimulation. The receptors come from a human donor in good health (CMV status not recorded). Some clones in this sample may be carry-over from other donors' samples.

This clonotype was detected many times. This chain connects TRBV7-2 to TRBJ1-3; 9 bases match TRBD1. The ends lost 5 bases at V and 0 bases at J; junction bases unmatched: 5. Germline lookup yields CDR1 SGHTA and CDR2 FQGNSA. The CDR3 is 16 residues long. CDR3 region: CASSRDRGSSGNTIYF. For the CDR3, the DNA is TGTGCCAGCAGCCGAGACAGGGGGTCCTCTGGAAACACCATATATTTT.

This clonotype appeared many times. The rearrangement joins TRBV7-8 to TRBJ2-5; no clear D gene. There are 12 residues in the CDR3. V lost 2 bases and J lost 5, with 6 bases in between. The germline gives CDR1 SGHVS, CDR2 FQNEAQ. CDR3 sequence (DNA): TGTGCCAGCAGCTTAATGCGGGAGACCCAGTACTTC. Residues: CASSLMRETQYF. The full variable domain, in which reference TRBV7-8 and TRBJ2-5 provide the parts outside the CDR3, is GAGVSQSPRYKVAKRGQDVALRCDPISGHVSLFWYQQALGQGPEFLTYFQNEAQLDKSGLPSDRFFAERPEGSVSTLKIQRTQQEDSAVYLCASSLMRETQYFGPGTRLLVL.

As for this clonotype: A much larger clone is a single base away; this may be a read error. This sequence joins TRBV7-2 and TRBJ1-3; 8 bases map to TRBD1. There are 15 residues in the CDR3. Looked up from germline, CDR1 is SGHTA and CDR2 is FQGNSA. In DNA, the CDR3 is TGTGCCAGCAGCTTAGCCAGGGGGCCTGGAAACACCATATCTTTT. This gives the protein CASSLARGPGNTISF. Complete variable domain (other parts from reference TRBV7-2 and TRBJ1-3): GAGVSQSPSNKVTEKGKDVELRCDPISGHTALYWYRQSLGQGLEFLIYFQGNSAPDKSGLPSDRFSAERTGGSVSTLTIQRTQQEDSAVYLCASSLARGPGNTISFGEGSWLTVV.

A few counts support this clonotype. V and J are TRBV7-2 and TRBJ1-1, with D unclear. The CDR3 consists of 14 residues. Germline-derived CDR1 and CDR2 are SGHTA and FQGNSA. Trimming took 8 bases from V and 0 from J, leaving 13 bases between them. The CDR3 sequence is CASSLYPVNTEAFF. CDR3 sequence (DNA): TGTGCCAGCTCTTTGTACCCGGTGAACACTGAAGCTTTCTTT.

This clonotype was detected a few times. This chain links TRBV7-2 with TRBJ1-3; D is unresolved. The germline V gene encodes CDR1 SGHTA and CDR2 FQGNSA. This CDR3 comprises 14 residues. V lost 2 bases, J lost 7 bases, and 12 bases lay in between. The CDR3 coding sequence is TGTGCCAGCAGCTTATTGCCCGAGCGGAACACCATATATTTT. This sequence encodes CASSLLPERNTIYF.

A word on this clonotype: A much larger clone sits a single nucleotide away, making a read error possible. The rearrangement links TRBV7-2 to TRBJ1-6; D perhaps matches TRBD1 (5 bases). The V gene lost 2 bases and the J gene lost 17 bases, with 16 bases spanning the gap. Germline V gene data show CDR1 as SGHTA and CDR2 as FQGNSA. This CDR3 contains 13 residues. CDR3 in DNA: TGTGCCAGCAGCTTAATCGTTGACAGCCCCTTCCACTTT. Residues: CASSLIVDSPFHF.

The rearrangement uses TRBV6-1 and TRBJ2-5; 7 positions match TRBD1. The CDR3 contains 13 residues. Germline lookup yields CDR1 MNHNS and CDR2 SASEGT. J was trimmed by 3 bases and V by 5 bases; bases with no gene match: 3. The CDR3 region has the DNA TGTGCCAGCAGTATACAGGGGAAAGAGACCCAGTACTTC. Protein: CASSIQGKETQYF.

This rearrangement joins TRBV19 to TRBJ1-5; no firm D call. The CDR3 is 16 residues long. Germline CDR1 reads LNHDA; CDR2 reads SQIVND (reference sequence). The V end lost 4 bases, the J end lost 1 base, and 14 bases lay between the germline ends. As DNA, the CDR3 is TGTGCCAGTAGTAACGGACGGCGTGGGAGCAATCAGCCCCAGCATTTT. This translates into CASSNGRRGSNQPQHF. Together with reference TRBV19 and TRBJ1-5, the CDR3 gives the full variable domain: DGGITQSPKYLFRKEGQNVTLSCEQNLNHDAMYWYRQDPGQGLRLIYYSQIVNDFQKGDIAEGYSVSREKKESFPLTVTSAQKNPTAFYLCASSNGRRGSNQPQHFGDGTRLSIL.

This clonotype has just one count. The CDR3, as DNA: TGTGCCAGCTGGAGACAGCCCGAAGGAGGCTACACCTTC. Translation gives CASWRQPEGGYTF. The chain carries TRBV6-1 and TRBJ1-2; D is possibly TRBD1 (5 bases). The CDR3 runs to 13 residues. The germline CDR1 and CDR2 sequences are MNHNS and SASEGT. V lost 8 bases and J 8 bases, leaving 18 bases between the germline ends.

V and J are TRBV28 and TRBJ1-6, with D hard to call. The germline gives CDR1 MDHEN, CDR2 SYDVKM. V was cut by 7 bases and J by 8 bases, with 12 bases left in between. The CDR3 loop spans 13 amino acids. CDR3 residues: CASTPAGYSPLHF. The CDR3 nucleotides read TGTGCCAGCACTCCGGCGGGGTATTCACCCCTCCACTTT.

This clonotype has more than one count but fewer than ten. This sequence joins TRBV11-2 and TRBJ2-7; D may correspond to TRBD1 or TRBD2 (5 bases each). Deletions cut 5 bases from V and 3 bases from J, with 11 bases between. The CDR3 length is 13 residues. CDR1 SGHAT and CDR2 FQNNGV come from the germline V gene. This chain's CDR3 is CASSPRGYYEQYF. In nucleotides, the CDR3 is TGTGCCAGCAGCCCCCGGGGCTACTACGAGCAGTACTTC.

The V call is TRBV4-1, the J call TRBJ2-2; the D gene is possibly TRBD1 (6 bases). Trimming took 1 base from V and 4 from J, leaving 13 bases between them. Germline V lookup: CDR1 MGHRA, CDR2 YSYEKL. The CDR3 length is 16 residues. CDR3 sequence reads: CASSQALIRGTGELFF. As DNA, the CDR3 is TGCGCCAGCAGCCAAGCTCTAATCAGGGGCACCGGGGAGCTGTTTTTT.

There are a few counts of this clonotype. This sequence joins TRBV25-1 and TRBJ2-1; 7 nucleotides agree with TRBD1. Unmatched junction bases numbered 3, after V lost 4 bases and J lost 0 bases. Per germline, CDR1 MGHDK and CDR2 SYGVNS. This CDR3 spans 15 amino acids. The CDR3: CASSGAGGSYNEQFF. Written as DNA, the CDR3 is TGTGCCAGCAGTGGGGCAGGGGGCTCCTACAATGAGCAGTTCTTC.

The chain carries TRBV12-3 or TRBV12-4 and TRBJ2-7, with TRBD1 as a possible D gene (5 bases). Between the trimmed V and J ends, which lost 2 bases and 2 bases, there was a span of 7 bases. The CDR3 length is 13 residues. CDR3 in DNA: TGTGCCAGCAGTTTAAGACAGACCTACGAGCAGTACTTC. It yields the protein CASSLRQTYEQYF.

The table lists this clonotype with a few counts. The rearrangement links TRBV7-2 to TRBJ2-7; 7 bases match TRBD1. CDR3 length equals 14 residues. The ends lost 5 bases at V and 3 bases at J; junction bases unmatched: 7. The germline gives CDR1 SGHTA, CDR2 FQGNSA. CDR3 amino acids: CASSNRGVLYEQYF. The CDR3 coding sequence is TGTGCCAGCAGCAACAGGGGTGTTCTCTACGAGCAGTACTTC. The complete variable domain, with remaining parts taken from reference TRBV7-2 and TRBJ2-7, reads GAGVSQSPSNKVTEKGKDVELRCDPISGHTALYWYRQSLGQGLEFLIYFQGNSAPDKSGLPSDRFSAERTGGSVSTLTIQRTQQEDSAVYLCASSNRGVLYEQYFGPGTRLTVT.

The chain employs TRBV7-2 and TRBJ2-2, with TRBD2 matching over 7 bases. CDR1 SGHTA and CDR2 FQGNSA come from the germline V gene. Unmatched junction bases numbered 15, after V lost 7 bases and J lost 4 bases. The CDR3 sequence is 17 residues long. This chain's CDR3 is CASNNNLLLASTGELFF. As DNA, the CDR3 is TGTGCCAGCAACAACAACCTCCTACTAGCGAGCACCGGGGAGCTGTTTTTT. The whole variable domain, filled in from reference TRBV7-2 and TRBJ2-2, reads GAGVSQSPSNKVTEKGKDVELRCDPISGHTALYWYRQSLGQGLEFLIYFQGNSAPDKSGLPSDRFSAERTGGSVSTLTIQRTQQEDSAVYLCASNNNLLLASTGELFFGEGSRLTVL.

The chain links TRBV4-1 to TRBJ1-1, with D tentatively TRBD1 (6 bases). The V gene's germline CDR1 is MGHRA and CDR2 YSYEKL. This CDR3 has 17 residues. The ends were cut back, 2 bases at V and 1 base at J, with 17 bases in the middle. CDR3: CASSQRPGHLRNTEAFF. The DNA for the CDR3 is TGCGCCAGCAGCCAAAGACCGGGACACCTCCGGAACACTGAAGCTTTCTTT.

This chain joins TRBV7-2 and TRBJ2-7; D not certain. The V and J ends lost 3 bases and 0 bases respectively, with 6 bases between them. Germline V CDR1 and CDR2: SGHTA, FQGNSA. The CDR3 extends over 13 amino acids. The CDR3 DNA sequence: TGTGCCAGCAGCTTGAGGCTCTCCTACGAGCAGTACTTC. Its protein is CASSLRLSYEQYF. Supplemented by reference TRBV7-2 and TRBJ2-7, the full variable domain reads GAGVSQSPSNKVTEKGKDVELRCDPISGHTALYWYRQSLGQGLEFLIYFQGNSAPDKSGLPSDRFSAERTGGSVSTLTIQRTQQEDSAVYLCASSLRLSYEQYFGPGTRLTVT.

This clonotype was observed at least ten times. V usage is TRBV7-9 and J usage is TRBJ2-3, with TRBD2 matching 9 bases. The CDR3 consists of 17 residues. The V gene end was trimmed by 3 bases and the J gene end by 1 base; junction bases not matched to a gene: 8. CDR1 and CDR2 from the germline V gene are SEHNR and FQNEAQ (reference sequence). This CDR3 reads CASSFRGSGSGTDTQYF. The DNA of the CDR3 is TGTGCCAGCAGCTTCCGGGGTAGCGGGAGTGGCACAGATACGCAGTATTTT. The variable domain in full, completed from reference TRBV7-9 and TRBJ2-3, reads DTGVSQNPRHKITKRGQNVTFRCDPISEHNRLYWYRQTLGQGPEFLTYFQNEAQLEKSRLLSDRFSAERPKGSFSTLEIQRTEQGDSAMYLCASSFRGSGSGTDTQYFGPGTRLTVL.

The chain is built from TRBV4-1 and TRBJ2-3; possible D gene TRBD1, 6 bases. Trimming removed 1 base at V and 1 base at J, with 9 bases between. Per germline, CDR1 MGHRA and CDR2 YSYEKL. The CDR3 sequence is 15 residues long. The CDR3 spells CASSQGHRGTDTQYF. DNA for the CDR3: TGCGCCAGCAGCCAAGGTCACAGGGGCACAGATACGCAGTATTTT.

This sequence joins TRBV29-1 and TRBJ2-1; D uncertain. V was shortened by 7 bases and J by 5 bases, with 9 bases between the two germline ends. Germline values: CDR1 SQVTM, CDR2 ANQGSEA. The CDR3 extends over 11 amino acids. The CDR3 here is CSATPHNEQFF. CDR3 bases: TGCAGCGCCACTCCGCACAATGAGCAGTTCTTC.

The chain uses TRBV10-3 and TRBJ1-5, with D unresolved. This CDR3 is 13 amino acids long. The germline V gene encodes CDR1 ENHRY and CDR2 SYGVKD. Trimming removed 6 bases at V and 3 bases at J, with 9 bases between. CDR3 nucleotides: TGTGCCATCAGCCACGGGTACAATCAGCCCCAGCATTTT. This gives the protein CAISHGYNQPQHF.

This sequence joins TRBV4-3 and TRBJ1-3; no reliable D call. CDR1 and CDR2 (germline): LGHNA, YSLEER. The CDR3 consists of 16 residues. The germline V and J ends were trimmed by 0 bases and 0 bases, with 9 bases remaining between them. The CDR3 protein is CASSQELQFSGNTIYF. CDR3 nucleotide sequence: TGCGCCAGCAGCCAAGAATTACAGTTCTCTGGAAACACCATATATTTT.

This clonotype was recorded a few times. The rearrangement links TRBV7-2 to TRBJ1-2, with 8 bases matching TRBD1. Germline V lookup: CDR1 SGHTA, CDR2 FQGNSA. The CDR3 has 14 residues. The junction had 7 bases not matched to a gene; V was cut back by 6 bases and J by 4 bases. The CDR3 nucleotides read TGTGCCAGCAGGGGGGGACAGGAGCGCTATGGCTACACCTTC. Translating it yields CASRGGQERYGYTF.

This clonotype was observed a few times. This rearrangement joins TRBV7-8 to TRBJ1-2, with D perhaps TRBD1 (5 bases). The V gene lost 5 bases and the J gene lost 5 bases, with 12 bases spanning the gap. CDR3 length equals 13 residues. Germline V gene sequence: CDR1 SGHVS, CDR2 FQNEAQ. Here the CDR3 DNA reads TGTGCCAGCAGCGGGACCTTGAAATATGGCTACACCTTC. It is translated as CASSGTLKYGYTF.

V usage is TRBV7-6 and J usage is TRBJ1-3, with D possibly being TRBD1 (6 bases). V was trimmed by 11 bases and J by 4 bases, leaving 15 bases between them. Per germline, CDR1 SGHVS and CDR2 FNYEAQ. This CDR3 region has 13 residues. The CDR3 protein is CACSRGPGNTIYF. The DNA of the CDR3 is TGTGCCTGTTCCCGGGGGCCCGGAAACACCATATATTTT.

This chain uses TRBV20-1 with TRBJ2-2; 9 bases agree with TRBD2. With V trimmed by 1 base and J by 5 bases, 8 bases remained unmatched. The CDR3 runs to 16 residues. Germline loops: CDR1 DFQATT, CDR2 SNEGSKA (reference sequence). CDR3 nucleotide sequence: TGCAGTGCTAGAGTTGGTGGCGGGAGGGCAACCGGGGAGCTGTTTTTT. Translation: CSARVGGGRATGELFF.

This clonotype was observed many times. The chain is built from TRBV7-2 and TRBJ2-1; tentative D call: TRBD1 (5 bases). The V and J ends lost 1 base and 8 bases respectively, with 9 bases between them. Germline CDR1 is SGHTA and CDR2 is FQGNSA. The CDR3 length is 13 residues. CDR3 DNA: TGTGCCAGCAGCTTAGTGGGCAGGGATGAGCAGTTCTTC. Protein sequence: CASSLVGRDEQFF.

The chain carries TRBV12-3 or TRBV12-4 and TRBJ1-5, with 12 bases that match TRBD1. The CDR3 sequence is 15 residues long. Germline trimming cut 5 bases from V and 5 bases from J; bases unmatched to any gene: 4. CDR3 residues: CASSEGQGAYQPQHF. For the CDR3, the DNA is TGTGCCAGCAGTGAGGGACAGGGGGCCTATCAGCCCCAGCATTTT.

This clonotype was seen only once. V and J are TRBV6-1 and TRBJ2-1; 13 nucleotides align to TRBD2. The CDR3 loop spans 15 amino acids. Per the germline V gene, CDR1 is MNHNS and CDR2 is SASEGT. Trimming cost V 5 bases and J 10 bases; bases outside gene matches: 8. CDR3 in amino acids: CASSYVGLAGYEQFF. The CDR3 region has the DNA TGTGCCAGCAGTTACGTGGGACTAGCGGGATACGAGCAGTTCTTC.